Listed below are T cell receptor beta chains from one sample, sequenced in a study of T cell repertoires in cytomegalovirus infection. These receptors have no known antigen. One entry per CDR3 protein, called by TCRdb with MiXCR from the reads. The profile shows under 150,000 distinct CDR3 sequences, 30% of them singletons. The source material was CD8+ T cells from cultured PBMCs, sampled from culture after CMV antigen stimulation. Receptor source: a human donor in good health (CMV status not recorded). Some clones in this sample may be carry-over from other donors' samples. The CDR3 runs from the conserved cysteine through the conserved F or W. A D gene is named only where the DNA matches it firmly. Where a row states a size, it is once, few, many or the class of an expanded clone; other rows omit it.

DNA | CDR3 | J | size | D | V
TGTGCCATGCGACAGGGCCGCAACACTGAAGCTTTCTTT | CAMRQGRNTEAFF | TRBJ1-1 | many | TRBD1 | TRBV6-1
TGTGCCAGCAGCCCGACAGGGGGTTATTCCTACGAGCAGTACTTC | CASSPTGGYSYEQYF | TRBJ2-7 | NA | TRBD1 | TRBV7-2
TGTGCCAGCGCGGCGGGCCGCCCCCCCACAGATACGCAGTATTTT | CASAAGRPPTDTQYF | TRBJ2-3 | few | NA | TRBV7-6
TGTGCCAGCAGACAGGGACAGGGGCGTGAAGCTTTCTTT | CASRQGQGREAFF | TRBJ1-1 | NA | TRBD1 | TRBV3-1
TGCGCCAGCAGGCGGACAGGAGAGGACTATGGCTACACCTTC | CASRRTGEDYGYTF | TRBJ1-2 | NA | TRBD1 | TRBV4-1
TGCGCCAGCAGCTTGGCGTCAGGACTGAACACTGAAGCTTTCTTT | CASSLASGLNTEAFF | TRBJ1-1 | few | NA | TRBV5-1
TGTGCCAGGGGCCTTCAACCTTACAATGAGCAGTTCTTC | CARGLQPYNEQFF | TRBJ2-1 | NA | NA | TRBV2
TGTGCCAGCAGTGAATGGGCGGCCAGTCTCTACAATGAGCAGTTCTTC | CASSEWAASLYNEQFF | TRBJ2-1 | few | NA | TRBV6-1
TGTGCCAGCAGCCGGGGACAGGGGGAACAAGAGACCCAGTACTTC | CASSRGQGEQETQYF | TRBJ2-5 | NA | TRBD1 | TRBV4-1
TGCAGCGTTGAAGATCCGGGACAGGGGGTCCACGAGCAGTACTTC | CSVEDPGQGVHEQYF | TRBJ2-7 | many | TRBD1 | TRBV29-1
TGTGCCAGCAGAGATATTCGACAGCCTCAAGAGACCCAGTACTTC | CASRDIRQPQETQYF | TRBJ2-5 | many | NA | TRBV6-1
TGCGCCAGCAGCCCGGGGACGGAGACCGAAGCTTTCTTT | CASSPGTETEAFF | TRBJ1-1 | once | NA | TRBV4-1
TGTGCCAGCAGCTTGGTTACAGGGGGCAGCGAGCAGTACTTC | CASSLVTGGSEQYF | TRBJ2-7 | NA | TRBD1 | TRBV5-4
TGTGCCAGCAGCTTCGATGCAGGGATGACCGGGGAGCTGTTTTTT | CASSFDAGMTGELFF | TRBJ2-2 | few | NA | TRBV7-3
TGTGCCATCAGTGAGGACCCGGCGGGGGCCGCCTACGAGCAGTACTTC | CAISEDPAGAAYEQYF | TRBJ2-7 | few | NA | TRBV10-3
TGCAGTGCTAGAGATGAAAACCCCTTACAGGGAGGATTGGGCGAGCAGTACTTC | CSARDENPLQGGLGEQYF | TRBJ2-7 | NA | NA | TRBV20-1